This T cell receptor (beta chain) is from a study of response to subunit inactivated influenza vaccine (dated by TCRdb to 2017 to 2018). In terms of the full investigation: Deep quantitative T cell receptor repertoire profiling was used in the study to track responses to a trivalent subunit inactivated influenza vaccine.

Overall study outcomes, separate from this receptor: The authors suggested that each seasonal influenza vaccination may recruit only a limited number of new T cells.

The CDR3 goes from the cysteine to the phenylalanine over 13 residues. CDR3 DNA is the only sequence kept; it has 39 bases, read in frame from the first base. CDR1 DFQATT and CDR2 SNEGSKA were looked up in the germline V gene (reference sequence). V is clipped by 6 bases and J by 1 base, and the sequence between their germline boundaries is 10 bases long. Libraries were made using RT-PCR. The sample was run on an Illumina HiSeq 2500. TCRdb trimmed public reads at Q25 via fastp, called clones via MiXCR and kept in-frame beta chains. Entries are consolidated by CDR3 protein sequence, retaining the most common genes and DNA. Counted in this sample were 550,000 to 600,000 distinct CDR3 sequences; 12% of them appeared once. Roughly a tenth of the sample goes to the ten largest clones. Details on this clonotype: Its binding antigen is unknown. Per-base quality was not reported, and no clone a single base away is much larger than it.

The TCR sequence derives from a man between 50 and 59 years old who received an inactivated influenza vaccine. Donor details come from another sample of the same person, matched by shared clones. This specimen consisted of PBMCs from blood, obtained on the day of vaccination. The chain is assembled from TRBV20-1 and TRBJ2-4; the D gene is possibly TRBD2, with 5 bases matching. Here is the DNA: TGCAGTGCGGAGACTACGGCCAAAAACATTCAGTACTTC. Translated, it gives CSAETTAKNIQYF.